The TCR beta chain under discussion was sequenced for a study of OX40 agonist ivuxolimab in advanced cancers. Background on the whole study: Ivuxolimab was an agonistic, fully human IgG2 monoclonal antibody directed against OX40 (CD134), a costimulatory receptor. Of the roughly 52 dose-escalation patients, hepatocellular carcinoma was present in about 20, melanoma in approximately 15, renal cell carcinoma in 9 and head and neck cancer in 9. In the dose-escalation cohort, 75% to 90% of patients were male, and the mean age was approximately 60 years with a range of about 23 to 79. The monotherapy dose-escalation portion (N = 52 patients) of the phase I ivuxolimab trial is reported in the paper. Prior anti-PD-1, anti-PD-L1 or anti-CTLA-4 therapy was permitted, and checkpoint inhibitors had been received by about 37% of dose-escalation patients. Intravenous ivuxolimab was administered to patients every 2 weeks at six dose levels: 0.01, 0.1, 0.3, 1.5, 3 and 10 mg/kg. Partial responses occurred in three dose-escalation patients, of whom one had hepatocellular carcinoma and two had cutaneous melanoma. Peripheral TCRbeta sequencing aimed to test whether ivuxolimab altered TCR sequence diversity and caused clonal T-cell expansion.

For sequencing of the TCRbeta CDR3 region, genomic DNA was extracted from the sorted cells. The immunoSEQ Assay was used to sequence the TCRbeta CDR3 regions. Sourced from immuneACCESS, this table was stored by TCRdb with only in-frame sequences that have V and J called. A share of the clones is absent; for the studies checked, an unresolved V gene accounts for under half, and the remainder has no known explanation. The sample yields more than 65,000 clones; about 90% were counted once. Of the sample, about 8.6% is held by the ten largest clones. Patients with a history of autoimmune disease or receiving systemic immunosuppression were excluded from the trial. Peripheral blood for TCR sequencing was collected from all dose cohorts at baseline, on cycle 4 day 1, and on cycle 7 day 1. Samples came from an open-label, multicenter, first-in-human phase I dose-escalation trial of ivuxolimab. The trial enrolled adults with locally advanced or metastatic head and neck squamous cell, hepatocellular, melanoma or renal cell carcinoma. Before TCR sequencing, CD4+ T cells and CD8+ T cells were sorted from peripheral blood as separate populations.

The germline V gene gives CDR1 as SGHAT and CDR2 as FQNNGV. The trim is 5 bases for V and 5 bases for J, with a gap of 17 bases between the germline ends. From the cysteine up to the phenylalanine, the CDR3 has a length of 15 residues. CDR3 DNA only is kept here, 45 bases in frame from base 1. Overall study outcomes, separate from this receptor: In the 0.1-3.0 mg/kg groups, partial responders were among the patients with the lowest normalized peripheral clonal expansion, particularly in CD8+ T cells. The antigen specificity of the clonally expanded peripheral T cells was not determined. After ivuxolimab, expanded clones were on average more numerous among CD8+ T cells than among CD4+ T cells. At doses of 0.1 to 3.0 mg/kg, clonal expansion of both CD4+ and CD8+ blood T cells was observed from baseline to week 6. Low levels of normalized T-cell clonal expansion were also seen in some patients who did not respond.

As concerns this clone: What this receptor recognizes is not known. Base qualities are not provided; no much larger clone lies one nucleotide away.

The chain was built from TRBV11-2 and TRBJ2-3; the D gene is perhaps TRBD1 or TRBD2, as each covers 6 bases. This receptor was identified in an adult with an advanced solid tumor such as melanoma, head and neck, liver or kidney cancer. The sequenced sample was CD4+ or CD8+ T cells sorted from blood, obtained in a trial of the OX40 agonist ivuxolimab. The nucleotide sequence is TGTGCCAGCAGCCCCGTCGGGGGCGCAGGAGATACGCAGTATTTT. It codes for CASSPVGGAGDTQYF.